This TCR beta chain was retrieved from a study of T-cell memory formation after mild COVID-19. Study findings and constraints: Memory from before infection featured some responding clones, which suggests cross-reactive memory joined.

As concerns this clonotype: Antigen: not known.

CDR3 length: 15 residues. With 6 bases removed from V and 6 bases from J, the gap between germline ends came to 20 bases. TCRdb fed the 5' RACE reads into MiXCR, producing one record per CDR3 protein. The data hold under 700,000 distinct CDR3 sequences, with around 21% observed a single time. This clonotype was obtained from an adult woman who had mild COVID-19 (a few samples of this study predate the infection). Cell type and time point are not known. The sample comprised PBMCs or a T cell subset sorted from them (not recorded which). This chain joins TRBV12-3 or TRBV12-4 and TRBJ1-1; D is unresolved. This CDR3 is CASRNLDTLFAEAFF. CDR3 DNA sequence: TGTGCCAGCAGAAACCTAGACACCCTTTTCGCTGAAGCTTTCTTT.